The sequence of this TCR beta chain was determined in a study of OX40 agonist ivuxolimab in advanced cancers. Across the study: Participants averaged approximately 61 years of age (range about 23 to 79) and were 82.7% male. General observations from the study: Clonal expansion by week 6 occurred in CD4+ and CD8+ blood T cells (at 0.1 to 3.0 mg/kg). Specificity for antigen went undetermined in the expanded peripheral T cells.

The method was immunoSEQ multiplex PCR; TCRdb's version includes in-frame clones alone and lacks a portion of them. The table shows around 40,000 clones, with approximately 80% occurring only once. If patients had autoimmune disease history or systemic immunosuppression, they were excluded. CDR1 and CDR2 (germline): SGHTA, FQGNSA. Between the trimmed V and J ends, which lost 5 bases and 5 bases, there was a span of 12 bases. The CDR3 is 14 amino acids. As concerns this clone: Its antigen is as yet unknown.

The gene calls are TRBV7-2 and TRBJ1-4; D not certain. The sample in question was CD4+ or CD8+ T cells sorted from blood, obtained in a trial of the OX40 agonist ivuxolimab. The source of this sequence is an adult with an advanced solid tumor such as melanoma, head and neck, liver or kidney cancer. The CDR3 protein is CASSRGGKNEKLFF. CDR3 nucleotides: TGTGCCAGCAGCCGTGGCGGCAAAAATGAAAAACTGTTTTTT. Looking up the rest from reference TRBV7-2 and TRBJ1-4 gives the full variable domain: GAGVSQSPSNKVTEKGKDVELRCDPISGHTALYWYRQSLGQGLEFLIYFQGNSAPDKSGLPSDRFSAERTGGSVSTLTIQRTQQEDSAVYLCASSRGGKNEKLFFGSGTQLSVL.